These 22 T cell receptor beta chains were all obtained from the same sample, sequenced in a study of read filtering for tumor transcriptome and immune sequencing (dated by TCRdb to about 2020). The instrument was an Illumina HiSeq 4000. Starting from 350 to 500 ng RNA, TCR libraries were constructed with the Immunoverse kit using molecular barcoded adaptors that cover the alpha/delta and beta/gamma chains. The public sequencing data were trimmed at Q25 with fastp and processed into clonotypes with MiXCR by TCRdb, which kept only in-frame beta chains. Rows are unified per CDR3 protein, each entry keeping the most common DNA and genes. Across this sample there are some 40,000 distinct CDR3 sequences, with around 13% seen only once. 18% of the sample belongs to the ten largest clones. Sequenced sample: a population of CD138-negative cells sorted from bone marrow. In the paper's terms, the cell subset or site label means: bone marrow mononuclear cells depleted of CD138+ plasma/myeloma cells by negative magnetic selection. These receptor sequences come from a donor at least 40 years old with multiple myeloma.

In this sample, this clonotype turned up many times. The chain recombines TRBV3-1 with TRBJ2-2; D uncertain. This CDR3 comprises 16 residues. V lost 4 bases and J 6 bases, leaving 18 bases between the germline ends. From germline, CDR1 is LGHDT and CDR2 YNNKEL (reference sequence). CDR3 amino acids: CASSLEIPDGSGELFF. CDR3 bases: TGTGCCAGCAGCCTAGAAATACCCGACGGGTCCGGGGAGCTGTTTTTT.

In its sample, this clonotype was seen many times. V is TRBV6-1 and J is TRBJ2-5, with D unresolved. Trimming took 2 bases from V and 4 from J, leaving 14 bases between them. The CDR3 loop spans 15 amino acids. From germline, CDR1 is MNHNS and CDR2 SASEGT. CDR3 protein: CASSEYPSSGETQYF. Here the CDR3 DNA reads TGTGCCAGCAGTGAATATCCCTCCTCAGGAGAGACCCAGTACTTC.

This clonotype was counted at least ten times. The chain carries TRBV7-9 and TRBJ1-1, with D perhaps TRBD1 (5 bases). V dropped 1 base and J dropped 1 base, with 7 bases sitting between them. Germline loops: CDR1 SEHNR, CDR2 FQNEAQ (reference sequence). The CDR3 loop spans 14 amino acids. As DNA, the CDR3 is TGTGCCAGCAGCTTAGTCAGGGAGAACACTGAAGCTTTCTTT. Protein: CASSLVRENTEAFF.

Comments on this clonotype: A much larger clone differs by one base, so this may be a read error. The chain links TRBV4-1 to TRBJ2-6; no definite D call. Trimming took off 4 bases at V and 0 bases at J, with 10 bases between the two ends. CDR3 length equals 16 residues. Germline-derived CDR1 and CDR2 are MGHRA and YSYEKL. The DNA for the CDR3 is TGCGCCAGCAGCCCGACGCTTTGCTCTGGGGCCAACGTCCTGACTTTC. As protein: CASSPTLCSGANVLTF.

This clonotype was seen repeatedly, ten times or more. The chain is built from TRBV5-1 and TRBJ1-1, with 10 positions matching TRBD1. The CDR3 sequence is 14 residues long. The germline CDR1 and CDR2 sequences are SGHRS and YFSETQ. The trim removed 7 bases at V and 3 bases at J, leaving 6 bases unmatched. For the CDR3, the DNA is TGCGCCAGCGCATCGGGACAGGGGTACACTGAAGCTTTCTTT. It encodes CASASGQGYTEAFF.

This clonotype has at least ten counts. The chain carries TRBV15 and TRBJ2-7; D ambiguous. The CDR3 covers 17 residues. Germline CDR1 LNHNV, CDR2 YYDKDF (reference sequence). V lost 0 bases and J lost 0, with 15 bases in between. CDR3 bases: TGTGCCACCAGCAGAGATCACCCTGGCAGGAGCTCCTACGAGCAGTACTTC. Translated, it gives CATSRDHPGRSSYEQYF.

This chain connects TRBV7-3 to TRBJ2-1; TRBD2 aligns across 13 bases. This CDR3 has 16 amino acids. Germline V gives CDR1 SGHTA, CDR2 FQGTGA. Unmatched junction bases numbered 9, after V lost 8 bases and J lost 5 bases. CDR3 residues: CASLFGTSGTDNEQFF. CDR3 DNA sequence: TGTGCCAGCTTATTCGGGACTAGCGGGACAGACAATGAGCAGTTCTTC.

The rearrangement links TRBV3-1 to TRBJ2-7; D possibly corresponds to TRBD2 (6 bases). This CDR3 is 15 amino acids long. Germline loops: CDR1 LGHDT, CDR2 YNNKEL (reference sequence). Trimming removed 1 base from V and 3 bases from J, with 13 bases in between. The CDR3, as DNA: TGTGCCAGCAGCCAAGCGGCGGGGAATCGCTACGAGCAGTACTTC. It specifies CASSQAAGNRYEQYF.

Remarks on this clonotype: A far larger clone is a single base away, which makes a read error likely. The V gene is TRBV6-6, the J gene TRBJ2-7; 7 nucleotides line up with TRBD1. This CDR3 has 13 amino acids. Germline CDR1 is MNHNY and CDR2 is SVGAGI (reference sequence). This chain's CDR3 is CASRRGQGDERYF. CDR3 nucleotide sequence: TGTGCCAGCAGACGGGGCCAGGGGGACGAGCGGTACTTC.

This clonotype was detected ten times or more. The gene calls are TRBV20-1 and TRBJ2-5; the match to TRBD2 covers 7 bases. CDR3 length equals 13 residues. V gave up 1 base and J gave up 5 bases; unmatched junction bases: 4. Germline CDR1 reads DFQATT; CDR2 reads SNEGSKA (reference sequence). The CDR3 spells CSARVRGWETQYF. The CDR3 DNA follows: TGCAGTGCTAGAGTGCGGGGGTGGGAGACCCAGTACTTC.

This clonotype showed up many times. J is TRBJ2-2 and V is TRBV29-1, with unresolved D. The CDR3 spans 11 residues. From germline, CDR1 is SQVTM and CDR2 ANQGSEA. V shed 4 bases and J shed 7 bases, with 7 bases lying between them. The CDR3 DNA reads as TGCAGCGTTGGGTACGGCGGGGAGCTGTTTTTT. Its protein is CSVGYGGELFF.

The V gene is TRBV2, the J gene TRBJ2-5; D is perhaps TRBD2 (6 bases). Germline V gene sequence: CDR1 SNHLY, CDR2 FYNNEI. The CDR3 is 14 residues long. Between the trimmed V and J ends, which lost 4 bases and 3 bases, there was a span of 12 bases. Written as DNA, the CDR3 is TGTGCCAGCAGTGGGGACTTTTTGGAAGAGACCCAGTACTTC. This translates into CASSGDFLEETQYF.

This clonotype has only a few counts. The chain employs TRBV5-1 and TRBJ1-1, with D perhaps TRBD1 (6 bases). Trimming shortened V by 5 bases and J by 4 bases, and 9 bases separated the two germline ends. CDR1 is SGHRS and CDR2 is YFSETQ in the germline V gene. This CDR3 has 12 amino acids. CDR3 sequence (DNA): TGCGCCAGCAGACAGGGAGGCACTGAAGCTTTCTTT. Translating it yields CASRQGGTEAFF.

CDR3 loop: CASSLGDLMNTEAFF. The CDR3 DNA is TGTGCCAGCAGCTTGGGGGATCTCATGAACACTGAAGCTTTCTTT. The chain recombines TRBV7-2 with TRBJ1-1; D is possibly TRBD1 (5 bases). The CDR3 is 15 amino acids. Germline assignment: CDR1 SGHTA and CDR2 FQGNSA. V was trimmed by 3 bases and J by 0 bases, leaving 11 bases between them.

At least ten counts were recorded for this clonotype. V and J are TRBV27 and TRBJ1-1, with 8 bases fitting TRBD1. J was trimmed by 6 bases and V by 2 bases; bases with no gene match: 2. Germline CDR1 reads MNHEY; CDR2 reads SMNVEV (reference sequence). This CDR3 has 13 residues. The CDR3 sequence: CASSLNRGSEAFF. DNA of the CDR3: TGTGCCAGCAGTTTAAACAGGGGGTCTGAAGCTTTCTTT.

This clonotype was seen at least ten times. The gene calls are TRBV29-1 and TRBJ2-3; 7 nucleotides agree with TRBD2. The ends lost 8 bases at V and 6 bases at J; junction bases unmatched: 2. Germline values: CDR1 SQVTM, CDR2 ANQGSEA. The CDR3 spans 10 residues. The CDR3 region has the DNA TGCAGCCGGGGGGATGATACGCAGTATTTT. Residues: CSRGDDTQYF.

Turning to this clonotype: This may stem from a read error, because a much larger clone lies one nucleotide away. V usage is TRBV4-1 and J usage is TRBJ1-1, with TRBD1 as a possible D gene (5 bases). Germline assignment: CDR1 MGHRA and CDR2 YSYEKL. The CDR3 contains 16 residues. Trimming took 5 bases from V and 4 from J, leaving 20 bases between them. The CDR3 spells CASSSPEGQRGTEAFF. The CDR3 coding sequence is TGCGCCAGCAGCTCCCCCGAAGGGCAGAGGGGCACTGAAGCTTTCTTT.

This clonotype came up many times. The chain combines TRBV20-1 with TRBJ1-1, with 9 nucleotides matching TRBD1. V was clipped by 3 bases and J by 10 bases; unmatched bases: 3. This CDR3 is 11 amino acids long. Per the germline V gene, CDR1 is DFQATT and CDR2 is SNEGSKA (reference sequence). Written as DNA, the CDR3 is TGCAGTGCTAGGGACAGGGGATTAGCTTTCTTT. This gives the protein CSARDRGLAFF.

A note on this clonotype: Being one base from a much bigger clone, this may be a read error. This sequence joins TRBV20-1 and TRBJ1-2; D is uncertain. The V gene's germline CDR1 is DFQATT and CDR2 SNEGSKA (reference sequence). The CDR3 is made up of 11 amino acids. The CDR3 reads CSAWENCGYTF. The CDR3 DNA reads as TGCAGTGCCTGGGAGAACTGTGGCTACACCTTC.

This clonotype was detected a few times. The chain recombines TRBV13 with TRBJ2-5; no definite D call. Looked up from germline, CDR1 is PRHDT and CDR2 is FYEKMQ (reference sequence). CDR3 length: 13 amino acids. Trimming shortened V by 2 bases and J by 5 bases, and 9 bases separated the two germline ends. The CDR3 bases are TGTGCCAGCAGCTTAAGTGTATGGGAGACCCAGTACTTC. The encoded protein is CASSLSVWETQYF.

The CDR3 loop reads CASRIGTWGSSTDTQYF. In DNA form, the CDR3 reads TGTGCCAGCAGGATCGGGACATGGGGCTCTAGCACAGATACGCAGTATTTT. The V and J genes are TRBV7-2 and TRBJ2-3; possibly TRBD1 for D (6 bases). From germline, CDR1 is SGHTA and CDR2 FQGNSA. V gave up 6 bases and J gave up 0 bases, with 19 bases separating them. This CDR3 is 17 amino acids long.

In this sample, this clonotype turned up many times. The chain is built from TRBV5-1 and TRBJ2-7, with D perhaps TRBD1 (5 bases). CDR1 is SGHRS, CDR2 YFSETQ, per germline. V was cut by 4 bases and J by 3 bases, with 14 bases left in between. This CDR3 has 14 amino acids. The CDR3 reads CASSPGDSHYEQYF. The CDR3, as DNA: TGCGCCAGCAGCCCCGGAGACAGCCACTACGAGCAGTACTTC.